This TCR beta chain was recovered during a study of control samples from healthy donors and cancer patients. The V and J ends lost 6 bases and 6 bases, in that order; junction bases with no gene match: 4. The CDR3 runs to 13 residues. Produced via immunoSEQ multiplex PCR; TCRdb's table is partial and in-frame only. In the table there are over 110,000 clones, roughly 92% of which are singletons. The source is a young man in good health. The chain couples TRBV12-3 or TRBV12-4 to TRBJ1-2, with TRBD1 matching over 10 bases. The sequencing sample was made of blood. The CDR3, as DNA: TGTGCCAGCAGACCGACAGGGGGCCATGGCTACACCTTC. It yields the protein CASRPTGGHGYTF.